This TCR beta chain was obtained from a study of T cell responses to AZD1222 COVID-19 vaccine. The CDR3 is 14 amino acids. Germline loops: CDR1 SGHTA, CDR2 FQGNSA. Trimming removed 3 bases at V and 4 bases at J, with 11 bases between. Repertoires were generated with immunoSEQ multiplex PCR, while TCRdb's copy carries only in-frame clones and drops some. The data show approximately 150,000 clones, 88% seen once. Points on this clone: The antigen remains undetermined.

Study-level points and caveats: Donors in the cohort were predominantly white British and more often female, and clonal diversity was possibly underestimated. Reportedly, nearly half the spike-specific TCRs target unmutated variant regions. Among vaccine-associated CD4 TCRs, coverage spanned spike, with dominance at 160-218 and 743-854. Only a handful of AZD1222 recipients were seropositive at baseline.

This rearrangement joins TRBV7-2 to TRBJ2-3, with D maybe TRBD1 (7 bases). This receptor was identified in an adult in good health. Source: peripheral blood, taken on day 0 of MenACWY control vaccination. The CDR3 sequence: CASSLAGGSDTQYF. In DNA form, the CDR3 reads TGTGCCAGCAGCTTGGCAGGGGGGTCAGATACGCAGTATTTT.